This T cell receptor beta chain was captured in a study of blood T cell repertoires in COVID-19. Using immunoSEQ multiplex PCR, the repertoire was profiled, and TCRdb retains in-frame clones only, with some absent. Of roughly 250,000 clones listed, about 83% are singletons. This clone showed up just once. Germline V gene lookup returns CDR1 SGHRS and CDR2 YFSETQ. The CDR3 length is 15 residues. The V and J ends lost 4 bases and 6 bases, in that order; junction bases with no gene match: 9. The cohort comprised adults aged about 18 to 90 years residing in about two dozen US areas. Exposed enrollees had met someone with a PCR-confirmed or clinician-diagnosed COVID-19 case at some point within the 2 weeks before study entry.

V usage is TRBV5-1 and J usage is TRBJ2-1; 8 bases are shared with TRBD1. Sequenced: PBMCs or T cells enriched from blood (not recorded which). This TCR came from a woman aged 40 to 49 who had been exposed to COVID-19. CDR3 nucleotide sequence: TGCGCCAGCAGCACCGGACAGGGACGGGGCAATGAGCAGTTCTTC. It codes for CASSTGQGRGNEQFF.